This TCR beta chain was sequenced during a study of low-dose radiotherapy and immunotherapy resistance in tumors. This clonotype showed up just a few times. The time point: before trial treatment. TCRs were put through approximately 20 PCR cycles of amplification with Phusion. A constant-region primer and the V-primer adapter served as the primer pair. From the reads, TCRdb called clonotypes with MiXCR, one entry per CDR3 protein. The repertoire consists of tens of thousands of distinct CDR3 sequences, with roughly 10% occurring once and the leading ten covering approximately 6.2%. This receptor was identified in a female donor with ovarian cancer. The sample here was PBMCs, taken before treatment.

The CDR3 protein is CASSQDGTPYQETQYF. The DNA of the CDR3 is TGCGCCAGCAGCCAAGATGGGACACCGTACCAAGAGACCCAGTACTTC. The chain recombines TRBV4-1 with TRBJ2-5, with TRBD1 as a possible D gene (6 bases). The CDR3 spans 16 residues. V lost 0 bases to trimming and J lost 0 bases, with 11 bases between them. The germline V gene encodes CDR1 MGHRA and CDR2 YSYEKL.